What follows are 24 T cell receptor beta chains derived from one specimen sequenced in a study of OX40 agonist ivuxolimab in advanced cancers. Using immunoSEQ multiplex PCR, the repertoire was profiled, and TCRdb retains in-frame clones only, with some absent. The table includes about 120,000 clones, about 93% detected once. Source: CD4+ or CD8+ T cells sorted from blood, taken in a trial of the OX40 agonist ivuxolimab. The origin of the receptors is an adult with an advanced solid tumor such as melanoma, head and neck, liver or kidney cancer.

The CDR3 nucleotides read TGTGCCAGCAGCTTTAGCGGGAGCTCCGAGCAGTACTTC. Amino acids: CASSFSGSSEQYF. The V gene is TRBV7-3, the J gene TRBJ2-7; 9 bases are a match to TRBD2. J lost 6 bases, V lost 3 bases, and 3 bases had no gene match. Per the germline V gene, CDR1 is SGHTA and CDR2 is FQGTGA. This CDR3 has 13 amino acids.

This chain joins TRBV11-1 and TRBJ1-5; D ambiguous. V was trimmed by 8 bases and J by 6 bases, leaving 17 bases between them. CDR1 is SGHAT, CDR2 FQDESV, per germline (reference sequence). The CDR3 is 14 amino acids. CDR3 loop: CASPLTRIIQPQHF. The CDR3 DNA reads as TGTGCCAGCCCCCTGACCCGAATAATTCAGCCCCAGCATTTT.

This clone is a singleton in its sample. CDR3 in amino acids: CASSQGSSYNEQFF. DNA for the CDR3: TGTGCCAGCAGTCAGGGGAGCTCCTACAATGAGCAGTTCTTC. V gene TRBV6-4 combines with J gene TRBJ2-1; D might be TRBD1 (6 bases). The CDR3 extends over 14 amino acids. V was cut by 5 bases and J by 0 bases, with 8 bases left in between. Germline CDR1 and CDR2: MRHNA and SNTAGT.

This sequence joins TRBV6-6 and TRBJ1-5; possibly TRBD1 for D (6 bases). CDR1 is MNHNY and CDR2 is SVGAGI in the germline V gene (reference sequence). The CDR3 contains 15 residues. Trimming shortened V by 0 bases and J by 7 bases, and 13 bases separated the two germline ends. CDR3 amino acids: CASSYSRNREQPQHF. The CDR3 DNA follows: TGTGCCAGCAGTTACTCGAGAAACAGGGAACAGCCCCAGCATTTT.

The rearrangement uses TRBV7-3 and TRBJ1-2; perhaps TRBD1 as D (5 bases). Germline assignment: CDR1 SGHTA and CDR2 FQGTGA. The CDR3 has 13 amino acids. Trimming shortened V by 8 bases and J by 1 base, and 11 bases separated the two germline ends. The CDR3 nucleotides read TGTGCCAGCCGGCTCGGGGGTAACTATGGCTACACCTTC. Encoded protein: CASRLGGNYGYTF.

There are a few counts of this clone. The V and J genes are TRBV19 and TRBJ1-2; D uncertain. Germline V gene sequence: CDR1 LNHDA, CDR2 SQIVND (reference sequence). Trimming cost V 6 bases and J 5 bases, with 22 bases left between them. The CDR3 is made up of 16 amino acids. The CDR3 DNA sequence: TGTGCCAGTAGCCCCCGGGGTGAACCTACGGGATATGGCTACACCTTC. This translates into CASSPRGEPTGYGYTF.

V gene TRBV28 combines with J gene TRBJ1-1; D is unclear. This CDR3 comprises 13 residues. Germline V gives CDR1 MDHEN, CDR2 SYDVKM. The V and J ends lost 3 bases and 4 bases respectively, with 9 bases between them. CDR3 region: CASSLSGGTEAFF. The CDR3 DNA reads TGTGCCAGCAGTTTGTCAGGCGGCACTGAAGCTTTCTTT.

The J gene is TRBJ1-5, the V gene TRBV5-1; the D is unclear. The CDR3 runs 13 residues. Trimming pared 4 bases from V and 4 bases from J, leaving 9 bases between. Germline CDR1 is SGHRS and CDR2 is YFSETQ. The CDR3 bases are TGCGCCAGCAGCCCGGACGTAAATCAGCCCCAGCATTTT. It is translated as CASSPDVNQPQHF. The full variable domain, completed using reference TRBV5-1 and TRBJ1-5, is KAGVTQTPRYLIKTRGQQVTLSCSPISGHRSVSWYQQTPGQGLQFLFEYFSETQRNKGNFPGRFSGRQFSNSRSEMNVSTLELGDSALYLCASSPDVNQPQHFGDGTRLSIL.

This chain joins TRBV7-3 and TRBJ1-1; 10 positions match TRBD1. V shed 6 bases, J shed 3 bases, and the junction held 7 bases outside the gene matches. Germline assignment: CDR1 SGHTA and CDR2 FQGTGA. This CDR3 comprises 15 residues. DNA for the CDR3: TGTGCCAGCAGTGAAGATGGGACAGGGGACACTGAAGCTTTCTTT. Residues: CASSEDGTGDTEAFF. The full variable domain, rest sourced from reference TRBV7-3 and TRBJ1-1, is GAGVSQTPSNKVTEKGKYVELRCDPISGHTALYWYRQSLGQGPEFLIYFQGTGAADDSGLPNDRFFAVRPEGSVSTLKIQRTERGDSAVYLCASSEDGTGDTEAFFGQGTRLTVV.

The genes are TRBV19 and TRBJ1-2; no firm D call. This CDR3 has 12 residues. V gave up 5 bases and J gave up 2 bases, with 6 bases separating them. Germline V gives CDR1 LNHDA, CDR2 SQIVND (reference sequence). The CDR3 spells CASSDLNYGYTF. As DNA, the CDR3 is TGTGCCAGTAGTGATCTCAACTATGGCTACACCTTC.

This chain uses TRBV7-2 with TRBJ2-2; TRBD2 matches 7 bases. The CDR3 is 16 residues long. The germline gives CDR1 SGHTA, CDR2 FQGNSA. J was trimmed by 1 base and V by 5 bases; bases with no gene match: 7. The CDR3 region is CASSPRGVGNTGELFF. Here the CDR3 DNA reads TGTGCCAGCAGCCCCCGGGGGGTAGGGAACACCGGGGAGCTGTTTTTT.

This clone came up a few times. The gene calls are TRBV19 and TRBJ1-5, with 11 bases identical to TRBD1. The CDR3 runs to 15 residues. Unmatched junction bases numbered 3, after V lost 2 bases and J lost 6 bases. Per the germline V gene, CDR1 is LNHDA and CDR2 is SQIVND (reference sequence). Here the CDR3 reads CASSITGQGAQPQHF. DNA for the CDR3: TGTGCCAGTAGTATAACCGGACAGGGGGCTCAGCCCCAGCATTTT.

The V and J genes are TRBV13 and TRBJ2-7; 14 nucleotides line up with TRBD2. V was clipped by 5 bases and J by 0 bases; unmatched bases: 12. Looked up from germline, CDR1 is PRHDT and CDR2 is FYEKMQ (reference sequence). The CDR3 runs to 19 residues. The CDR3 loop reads CASSPQTGLAGAASYEQYF. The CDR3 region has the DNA TGTGCCAGCAGCCCCCAGACGGGACTAGCGGGAGCCGCCTCCTACGAGCAGTACTTC. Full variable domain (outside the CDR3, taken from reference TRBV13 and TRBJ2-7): AAGVIQSPRHLIKEKRETATLKCYPIPRHDTVYWYQQGPGQDPQFLISFYEKMQSDKGSIPDRFSAQQFSDYHSELNMSSLELGDSALYFCASSPQTGLAGAASYEQYFGPGTRLTVT.

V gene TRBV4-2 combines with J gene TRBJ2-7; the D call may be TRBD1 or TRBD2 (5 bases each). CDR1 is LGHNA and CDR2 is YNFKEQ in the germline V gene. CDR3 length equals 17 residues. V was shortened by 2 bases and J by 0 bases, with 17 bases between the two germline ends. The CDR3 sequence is CASSQILGRGSSYEQYF. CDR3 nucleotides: TGTGCCAGCAGCCAAATTCTTGGACGGGGCAGCTCCTACGAGCAGTACTTC.

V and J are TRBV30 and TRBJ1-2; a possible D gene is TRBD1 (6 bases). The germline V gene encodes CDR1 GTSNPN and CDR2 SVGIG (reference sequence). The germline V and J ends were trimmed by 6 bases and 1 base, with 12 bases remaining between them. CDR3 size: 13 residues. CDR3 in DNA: TGTGCCTGTCCCGAGGGGGTTAACTATGGCTACACCTTC. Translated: CACPEGVNYGYTF.

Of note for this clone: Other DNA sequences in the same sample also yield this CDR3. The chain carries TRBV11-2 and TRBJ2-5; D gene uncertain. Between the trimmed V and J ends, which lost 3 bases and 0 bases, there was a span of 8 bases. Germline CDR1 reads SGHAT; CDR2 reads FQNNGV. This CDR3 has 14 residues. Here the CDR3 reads CASSFGQDQETQYF. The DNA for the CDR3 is TGTGCCAGCAGCTTCGGGCAGGACCAAGAGACCCAGTACTTC.

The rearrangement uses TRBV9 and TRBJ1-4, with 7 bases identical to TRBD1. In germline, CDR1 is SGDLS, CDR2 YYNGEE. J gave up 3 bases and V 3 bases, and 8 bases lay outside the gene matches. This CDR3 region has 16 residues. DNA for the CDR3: TGTGCCAGCAGCGCAGGACCGGGACAGTCTAATGAAAAACTGTTTTTT. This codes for CASSAGPGQSNEKLFF.

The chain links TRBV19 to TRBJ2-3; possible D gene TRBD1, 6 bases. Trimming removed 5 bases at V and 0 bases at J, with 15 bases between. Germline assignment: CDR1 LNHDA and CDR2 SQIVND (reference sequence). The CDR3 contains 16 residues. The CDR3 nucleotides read TGTGCCAGTAGTCCCCCCTCCGGGACAAGCACAGATACGCAGTATTTT. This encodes CASSPPSGTSTDTQYF.

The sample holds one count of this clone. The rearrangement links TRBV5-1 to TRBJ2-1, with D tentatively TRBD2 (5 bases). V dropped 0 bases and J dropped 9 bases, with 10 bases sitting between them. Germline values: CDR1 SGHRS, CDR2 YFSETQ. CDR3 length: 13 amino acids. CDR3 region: CASSLVQAGEQFF. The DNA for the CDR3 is TGCGCCAGCAGCTTGGTTCAGGCGGGTGAGCAGTTCTTC.

The CDR3 DNA is TGTGCCAGCAGCCAAGTTATGAGCGGGGGGGCGGATACGCAGTATTTT. The encoded protein is CASSQVMSGGADTQYF. The genes are TRBV4-2 and TRBJ2-3; 10 positions match TRBD2. This CDR3 comprises 16 residues. Germline lookup yields CDR1 LGHNA and CDR2 YNFKEQ. The trim removed 1 base at V and 6 bases at J, leaving 7 bases unmatched.

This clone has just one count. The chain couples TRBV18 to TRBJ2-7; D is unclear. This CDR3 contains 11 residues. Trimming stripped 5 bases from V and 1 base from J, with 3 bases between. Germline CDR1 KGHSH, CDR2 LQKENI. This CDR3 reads CASSFSYEQYF. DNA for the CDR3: TGTGCCAGCTCATTTTCCTACGAGCAGTACTTC.

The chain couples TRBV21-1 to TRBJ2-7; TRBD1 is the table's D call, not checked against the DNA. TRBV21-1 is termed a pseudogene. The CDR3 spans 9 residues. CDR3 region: CAPIVEQYF. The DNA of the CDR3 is TGTGCCCCCATTGTCGAGCAGTACTTC.

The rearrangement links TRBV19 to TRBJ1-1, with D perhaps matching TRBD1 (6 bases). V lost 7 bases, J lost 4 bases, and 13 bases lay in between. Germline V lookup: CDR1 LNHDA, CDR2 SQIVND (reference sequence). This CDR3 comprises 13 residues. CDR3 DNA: TGTGCCAGTAATCCAGGGGTGGTCACTGAAGCTTTCTTT. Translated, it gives CASNPGVVTEAFF.

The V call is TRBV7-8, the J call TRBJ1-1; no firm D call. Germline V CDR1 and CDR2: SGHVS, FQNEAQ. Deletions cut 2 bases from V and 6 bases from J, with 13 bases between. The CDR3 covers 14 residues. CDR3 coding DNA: TGTGCCAGCAGCTTACTGGGAAGCGGGGCTGAAGCTTTCTTT. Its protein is CASSLLGSGAEAFF.